A selection of T cell receptor beta chains follows, all from one sample in a study of cytomegalovirus exposure and HLA in healthy donors. Sequenced by immunoSEQ multiplex PCR; TCRdb stores in-frame clones only, minus some. Of 150,000 to 170,000 clones in the sample, approximately 72% are singletons; the top ten hold over 1.3%. The sequenced sample was PBMCs. The receptor source for this set is a man between 18 and 35 years old in good health and CMV-seronegative. The CDR3 runs from the conserved cysteine through the conserved F or W. D genes are given only for firm matches. Rows give clone size only sometimes, using once, few, many, or a class for an expanded clone.

CASSEWTGESYEQYF	TRBD1	-	TRBV6-1
CASSETGGWNTEAFF	TRBD1	-	TRBV10-2
CASTPPREVETQYF	TRBD2	-	TRBV25-1
CASRRTGANYGYTF	TRBD1	-	TRBV5-6
CSSSSRWDRDEYEQYF	TRBD1	-	TRBV7-9
CASSTDRGGYTF	TRBD1	-	TRBV19
CSSTPGGLGYGYTF	-	-	TRBV7-9
CASSLAGGVNEQFF	TRBD2	-	TRBV7-6
CASAGGPTTEAFF	TRBD1	-	TRBV2
CASSPSGGSSYEQYF	TRBD2	-	TRBV7-2
CAISETDSSYEQYF	-	-	TRBV10-3
CASSKRTSGFSGANVLTF	TRBD2	once	TRBV19
CASSVATTGWGDEQFF	-	-	TRBV9
CASSYSPTRGYTF	-	few	TRBV6-5
CAWQGVTEAFF	-	few	TRBV30
CATSSGRAPINNEQFF	TRBD2	-	TRBV15
CASSPQGPVGEQFF	-	-	TRBV4-1
CASRAGGSNYEQYF	-	-	TRBV6-5
CASSRENSYEQYF	-	-	TRBV6-5
CAISDSGGVYEQYF	TRBD2	-	TRBV10-3
CASRQLRSGDEQFF	-	-	TRBV5-8
CASSFMGRWDTEAFF	-	once	TRBV27
CASSDSPGSYGYTF	-	-	TRBV6-4
CASSGGLAGGPQYF	TRBD2	-	TRBV25-1
CATSRDPASGETQYF	-	once	TRBV15
CASNFMEGAGNQPQHF	TRBD1	-	TRBV2
CASSYFSGAEAFF	-	-	TRBV6-5
CASSYSGQGVSYGYTF	TRBD1	-	TRBV6-6
CASSQDTLAGGETQYF	TRBD2	-	TRBV4-3
CAISESSRGFGGGRNSYEQYF	TRBD2	-	TRBV10-3
CASREREDHNEQFF	TRBD2	once	TRBV2